One sample yielded the 2 T cell receptor beta chains listed below, sequenced in a study of blood T cell repertoires in COVID-19. Sequencing was performed with immunoSEQ multiplex PCR; in TCRdb, only in-frame clones are kept and a portion is missing. The sample lists some 90,000 clones; 89% were seen once. The sequencing sample was made of peripheral blood. The source is a middle-aged man with acute or convalescent COVID-19.

This chain uses TRBV6-1 with TRBJ1-1; possible D gene TRBD1, 5 bases. CDR1 is MNHNS and CDR2 is SASEGT in the germline V gene. Trimming removed 4 bases at V and 5 bases at J, with 26 bases between. The CDR3 is 18 residues long. As DNA, the CDR3 is TGTGCCAGCAGTGGAGCCCTGGGGGGGACCTCCGGGAGAACTGAAGCTTTCTTT. Translated: CASSGALGGTSGRTEAFF.

The gene calls are TRBV27 and TRBJ2-1; D is unclear. V was shortened by 8 bases and J by 6 bases, with 14 bases between the two germline ends. There are 13 residues in the CDR3. Looked up from germline, CDR1 is MNHEY and CDR2 is SMNVEV (reference sequence). Here the CDR3 reads CASSLVVGNEQFF. CDR3 nucleotides: TGTGCCAGCTCCCTGGTAGTCGGCAATGAGCAGTTCTTC.